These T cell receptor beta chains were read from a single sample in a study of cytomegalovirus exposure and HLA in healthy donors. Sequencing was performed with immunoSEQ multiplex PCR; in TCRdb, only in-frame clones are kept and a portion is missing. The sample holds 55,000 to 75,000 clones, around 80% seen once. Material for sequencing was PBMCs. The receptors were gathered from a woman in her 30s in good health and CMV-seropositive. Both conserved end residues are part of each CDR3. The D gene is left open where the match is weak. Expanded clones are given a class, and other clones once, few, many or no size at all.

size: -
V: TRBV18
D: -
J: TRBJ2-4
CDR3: CASSPLGGAKNIQYF
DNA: TGTGCCAGCTCACCTCTTGGGGGGGCCAAAAACATTCAGTACTTC

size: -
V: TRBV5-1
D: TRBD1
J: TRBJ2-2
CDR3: CASSLDRGNTGELFF
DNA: TGCGCCAGCAGCTTGGACAGGGGGAACACCGGGGAGCTGTTTTTT

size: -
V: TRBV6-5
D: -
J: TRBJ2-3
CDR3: CASSSSGDAITDTQYF
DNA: TGTGCCAGCAGTTCGTCAGGGGACGCTATCACAGATACGCAGTATTTT

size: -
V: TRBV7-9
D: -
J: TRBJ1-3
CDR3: CASSLAGLSGNTIYF
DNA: TGTGCCAGCAGCTTGGCAGGCCTCTCTGGAAACACCATATATTTT

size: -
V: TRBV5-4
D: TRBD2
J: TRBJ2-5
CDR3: CASSYELFGLAGRETQYF
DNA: TGTGCCAGCAGCTACGAATTATTCGGACTAGCGGGAAGGGAGACCCAGTACTTC

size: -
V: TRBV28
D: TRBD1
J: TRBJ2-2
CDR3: CASSLPTDREDTGELFF
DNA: TGTGCCAGCAGCCTTCCCACGGACAGGGAAGACACCGGGGAGCTGTTTTTT

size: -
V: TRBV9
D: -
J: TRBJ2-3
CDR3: CASSVGGEADTQYF
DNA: TGTGCCAGCAGCGTAGGGGGGGAGGCAGATACGCAGTATTTT

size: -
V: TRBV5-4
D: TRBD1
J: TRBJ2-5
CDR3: CASSLGQGVAETQYF
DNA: TGTGCCAGCAGCTTGGGGCAGGGGGTCGCAGAGACCCAGTACTTC

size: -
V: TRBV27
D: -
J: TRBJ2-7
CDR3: CASSASGAAVVYEQYF
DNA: TGTGCCAGCAGTGCCTCTGGAGCGGCAGTGGTTTACGAGCAGTACTTC

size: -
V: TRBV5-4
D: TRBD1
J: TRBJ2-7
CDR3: CASSLRDSYEQYF
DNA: TGTGCCAGCAGCTTACGGGACAGCTACGAGCAGTACTTC

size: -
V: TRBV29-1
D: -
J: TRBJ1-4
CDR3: CSGWDRGSEKLFF
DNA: TGCAGCGGTTGGGATCGGGGAAGCGAAAAACTGTTTTTT

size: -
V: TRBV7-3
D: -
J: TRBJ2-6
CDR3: CASSPRGNSGANVLTF
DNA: TGTGCCAGCAGCCCCAGGGGCAACTCTGGGGCCAACGTCCTGACTTTC

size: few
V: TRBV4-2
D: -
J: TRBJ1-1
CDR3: CASSRPGQPDTEAFF
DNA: TGTGCCAGCAGCCGCCCCGGACAGCCCGACACTGAAGCTTTCTTT

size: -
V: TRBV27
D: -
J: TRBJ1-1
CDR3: CASGRPVRGAEAFF
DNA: TGTGCCAGCGGTCGACCGGTCCGGGGAGCGGAAGCTTTCTTT

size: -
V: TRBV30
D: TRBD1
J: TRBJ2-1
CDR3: CACSTGDRQFF
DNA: TGTGCCTGTTCGACAGGGGACAGGCAGTTCTTC

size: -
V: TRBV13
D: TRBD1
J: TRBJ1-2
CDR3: CASSHPGQGGYGYTF
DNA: TGTGCCAGCAGTCACCCGGGACAGGGGGGCTATGGCTACACCTTC

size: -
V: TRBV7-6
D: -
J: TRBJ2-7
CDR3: CASSPRVQYEQYF
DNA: TGTGCCAGCAGCCCCAGGGTACAGTACGAGCAGTACTTC

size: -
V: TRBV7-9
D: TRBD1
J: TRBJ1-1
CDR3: CASSFGTGKVGARNTEAFF
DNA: TGTGCCAGCAGCTTCGGGACAGGCAAAGTTGGGGCGAGGAACACTGAAGCTTTCTTT

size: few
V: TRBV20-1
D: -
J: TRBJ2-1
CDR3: CSASDHEQFF
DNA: TGCAGTGCCAGTGATCATGAGCAGTTCTTC

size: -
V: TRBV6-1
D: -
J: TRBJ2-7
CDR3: CATSYNYEQYF
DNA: TGTGCCACCTCTTATAACTACGAGCAGTACTTC

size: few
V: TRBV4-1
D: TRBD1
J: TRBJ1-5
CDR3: CASSPDRGDNQPQHF
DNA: TGCGCCAGCAGCCCGGACAGGGGTGACAATCAGCCCCAGCATTTT

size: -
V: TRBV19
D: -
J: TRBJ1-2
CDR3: CASSPQGGGYTF
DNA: TGTGCCAGTAGTCCGCAGGGCGGTGGCTACACCTTC

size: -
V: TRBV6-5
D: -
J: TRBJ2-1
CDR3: CASRDQGSNEQFF
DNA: TGTGCCAGCAGGGACCAGGGATCCAATGAGCAGTTCTTC

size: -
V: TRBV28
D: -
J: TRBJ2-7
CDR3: CASRMTGIYEQYF
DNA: TGTGCCAGCAGAATGACAGGAATCTACGAGCAGTACTTC

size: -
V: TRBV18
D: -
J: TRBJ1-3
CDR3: CASSPSGLSSGNTIYF
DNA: TGTGCCAGCTCACCTTCCGGACTGAGCTCTGGAAACACCATATATTTT

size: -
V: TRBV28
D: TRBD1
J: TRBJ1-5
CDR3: CASSANWDREGLDQPQHF
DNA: TGTGCCAGCAGTGCCAACTGGGACAGGGAGGGATTGGATCAGCCCCAGCATTTT

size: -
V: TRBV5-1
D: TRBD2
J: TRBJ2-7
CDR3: CASSPVLAGGGEQYF
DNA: TGCGCCAGCAGTCCCGTCCTAGCGGGAGGCGGCGAGCAGTACTTC

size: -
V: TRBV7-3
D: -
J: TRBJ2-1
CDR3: CASSLGPGENEQFF
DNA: TGTGCCAGCAGCTTAGGCCCCGGGGAAAACGAGCAGTTCTTC

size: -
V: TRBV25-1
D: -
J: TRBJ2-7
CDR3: CASSTGYEQYF
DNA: TGTGCCAGCAGCACAGGCTACGAGCAGTACTTC

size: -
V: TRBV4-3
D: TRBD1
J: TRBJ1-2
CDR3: CASSQDRQGAWDGYTF
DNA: TGCGCCAGCAGCCAAGACCGACAGGGGGCATGGGATGGCTACACCTTC

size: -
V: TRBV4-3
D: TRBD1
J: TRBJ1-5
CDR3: CASSQDGQGAQPQHF
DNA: TGCGCCAGCAGCCAAGACGGACAGGGGGCACAGCCCCAGCATTTT

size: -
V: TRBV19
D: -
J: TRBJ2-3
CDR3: CASSIKIGGLRRTDTQYF
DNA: TGTGCCAGTAGTATTAAGATTGGGGGGTTGCGTCGCACAGATACGCAGTATTTT